The entry below describes one TCR beta chain. Antigen specificity is unknown. These data come from a study of cytomegalovirus exposure and HLA in healthy donors. The primer mix had 60 Vbeta and 13 Jbeta primers. Assay: immunoSEQ multiplex PCR; the TCRdb copy retains only in-frame clones and omits some. This table holds under 250,000 clones, roughly 78% found once. Overall study findings and caveats: Presence/absence analysis assumed near-uniform sequencing depth across donors. Researchers reported in a later analysis that a missense DCLRE1C variant was tied to TCR beta V- and J-gene trimming.

Sequencing was performed on PBMCs. The receptor was derived from a boy aged 5-17 years in good health and CMV-seronegative.

CDR3 region: CASSTHRGGYGYTF. DNA of the CDR3: TGTGCCAGCAGTACCCACAGGGGGGGCTATGGCTACACCTTC. The V call is TRBV27, the J call TRBJ1-2; 8 positions match TRBD1. CDR1 and CDR2 (germline): MNHEY, SMNVEV (reference sequence). V lost 5 bases to trimming and J lost 4 bases; unmatched junction nucleotides: 6. The CDR3 has 14 amino acids.